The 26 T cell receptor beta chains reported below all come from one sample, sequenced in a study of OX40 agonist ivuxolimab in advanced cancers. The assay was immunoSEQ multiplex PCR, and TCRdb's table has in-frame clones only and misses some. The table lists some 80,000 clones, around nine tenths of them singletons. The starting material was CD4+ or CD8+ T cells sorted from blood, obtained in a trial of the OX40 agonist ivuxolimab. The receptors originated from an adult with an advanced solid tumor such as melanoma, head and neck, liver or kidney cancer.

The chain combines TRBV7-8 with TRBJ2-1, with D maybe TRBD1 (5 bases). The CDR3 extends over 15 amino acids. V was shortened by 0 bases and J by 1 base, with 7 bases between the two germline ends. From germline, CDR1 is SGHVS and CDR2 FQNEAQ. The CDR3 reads CASSLARVSYNEQFF. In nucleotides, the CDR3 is TGTGCCAGCAGCTTAGCCAGGGTGTCCTACAATGAGCAGTTCTTC.

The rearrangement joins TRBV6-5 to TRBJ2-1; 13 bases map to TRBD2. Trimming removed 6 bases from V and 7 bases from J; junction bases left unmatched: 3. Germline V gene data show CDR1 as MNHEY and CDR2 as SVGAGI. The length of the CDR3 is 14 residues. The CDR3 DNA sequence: TGTGCCAGCAGGGGACTAGCGGGAAGGAATGAGCAGTTCTTC. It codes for CASRGLAGRNEQFF.

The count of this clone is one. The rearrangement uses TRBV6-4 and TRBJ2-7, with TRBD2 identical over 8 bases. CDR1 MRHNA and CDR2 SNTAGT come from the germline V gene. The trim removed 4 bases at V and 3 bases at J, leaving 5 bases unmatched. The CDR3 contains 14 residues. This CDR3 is CASSASGSIYEQYF. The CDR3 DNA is TGTGCCAGCAGTGCAAGCGGGAGTATCTACGAGCAGTACTTC.

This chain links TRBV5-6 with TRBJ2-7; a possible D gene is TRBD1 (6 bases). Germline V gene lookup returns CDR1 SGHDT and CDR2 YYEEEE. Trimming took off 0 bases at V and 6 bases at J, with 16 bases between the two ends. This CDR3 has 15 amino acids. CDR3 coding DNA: TGTGCCAGCAGCTTGGTGGGGGCAGGGGCGGGCGAGCAGTACTTC. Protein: CASSLVGAGAGEQYF.

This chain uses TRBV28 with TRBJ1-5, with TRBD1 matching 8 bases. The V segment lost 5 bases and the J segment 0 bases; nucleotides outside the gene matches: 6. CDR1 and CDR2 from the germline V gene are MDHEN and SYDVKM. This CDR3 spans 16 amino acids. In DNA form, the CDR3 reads TGTGCCAGCAGTCCCGGACAGGGCGTTAGCAATCAGCCCCAGCATTTT. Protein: CASSPGQGVSNQPQHF. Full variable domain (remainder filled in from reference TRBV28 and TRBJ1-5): DVKVTQSSRYLVKRTGEKVFLECVQDMDHENMFWYRQDPGLGLRLIYFSYDVKMKEKGDIPEGYSVSREKKERFSLILESASTNQTSMYLCASSPGQGVSNQPQHFGDGTRLSIL.

The CDR3 DNA reads as TGTGCCAGCAGTTTCCGGCGGGGGGGCCGGGATGAGCAGTTCTTC. Encoded protein: CASSFRRGGRDEQFF. The chain is built from TRBV27 and TRBJ2-1, with 9 bases matching TRBD2. The V and J ends lost 3 bases and 8 bases, in that order; junction bases with no gene match: 8. The CDR3 loop spans 15 amino acids. Germline assignment: CDR1 MNHEY and CDR2 SMNVEV (reference sequence).

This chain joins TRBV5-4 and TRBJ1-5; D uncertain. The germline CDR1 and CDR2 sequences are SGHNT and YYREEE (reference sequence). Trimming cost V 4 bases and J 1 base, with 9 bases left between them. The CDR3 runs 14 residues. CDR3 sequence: CASSEQNSNQPQHF. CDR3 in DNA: TGTGCCAGCAGCGAACAGAACAGCAATCAGCCCCAGCATTTT.

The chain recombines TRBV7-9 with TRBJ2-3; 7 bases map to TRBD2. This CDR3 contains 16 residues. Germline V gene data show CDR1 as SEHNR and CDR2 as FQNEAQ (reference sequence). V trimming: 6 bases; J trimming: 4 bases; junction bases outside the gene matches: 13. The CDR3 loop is CASSPSGLRVADTQYF. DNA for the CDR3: TGTGCCAGCAGTCCTAGCGGACTCAGGGTGGCAGATACGCAGTATTTT.

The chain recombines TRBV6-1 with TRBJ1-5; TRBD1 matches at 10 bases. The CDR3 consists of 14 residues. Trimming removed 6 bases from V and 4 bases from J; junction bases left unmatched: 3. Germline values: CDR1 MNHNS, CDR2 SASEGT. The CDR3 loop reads CASRGDRGNQPQHF. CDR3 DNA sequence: TGTGCCAGCAGGGGGGACAGGGGTAATCAGCCCCAGCATTTT.

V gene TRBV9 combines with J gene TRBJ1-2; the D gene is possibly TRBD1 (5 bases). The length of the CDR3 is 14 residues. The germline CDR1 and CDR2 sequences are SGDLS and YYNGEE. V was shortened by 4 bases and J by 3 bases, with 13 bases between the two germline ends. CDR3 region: CASSPARGDYGYTF. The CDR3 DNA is TGTGCCAGCAGCCCCGCGAGGGGTGACTATGGCTACACCTTC.

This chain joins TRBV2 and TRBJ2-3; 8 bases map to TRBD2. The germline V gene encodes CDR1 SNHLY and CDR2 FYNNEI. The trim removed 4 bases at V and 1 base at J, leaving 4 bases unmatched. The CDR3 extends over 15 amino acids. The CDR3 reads CASSVSGGGTDTQYF. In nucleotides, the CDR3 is TGTGCCAGCAGTGTCAGCGGGGGAGGCACAGATACGCAGTATTTT.

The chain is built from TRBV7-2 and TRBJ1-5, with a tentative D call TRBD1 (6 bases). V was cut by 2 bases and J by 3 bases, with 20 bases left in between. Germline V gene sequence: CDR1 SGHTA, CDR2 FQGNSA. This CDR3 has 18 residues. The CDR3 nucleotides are TGTGCCAGCAGCTTAAGGGCGAGTGGGGGGACACTCAATCAGCCCCAGCATTTT. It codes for CASSLRASGGTLNQPQHF. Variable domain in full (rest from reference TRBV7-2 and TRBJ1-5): GAGVSQSPSNKVTEKGKDVELRCDPISGHTALYWYRQSLGQGLEFLIYFQGNSAPDKSGLPSDRFSAERTGGSVSTLTIQRTQQEDSAVYLCASSLRASGGTLNQPQHFGDGTRLSIL.

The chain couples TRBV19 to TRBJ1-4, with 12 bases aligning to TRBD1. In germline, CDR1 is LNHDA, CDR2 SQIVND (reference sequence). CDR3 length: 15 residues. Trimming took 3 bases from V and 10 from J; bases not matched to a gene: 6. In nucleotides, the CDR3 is TGTGCCAGTAGTATTTACGGGACAGGGGGCGGAAAACTGTTTTTT. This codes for CASSIYGTGGGKLFF.

CDR3 residues: CASSFRQGAETQYF. In DNA form, the CDR3 reads TGTGCCAGCAGCTTTCGACAGGGGGCGGAGACCCAGTACTTC. This rearrangement joins TRBV5-4 to TRBJ2-5, with TRBD1 identical over 10 bases. With 2 bases clipped from V and 5 bases from J, the junction kept 3 bases outside the gene matches. The CDR3 runs 14 residues. Germline V gene lookup returns CDR1 SGHNT and CDR2 YYREEE (reference sequence).

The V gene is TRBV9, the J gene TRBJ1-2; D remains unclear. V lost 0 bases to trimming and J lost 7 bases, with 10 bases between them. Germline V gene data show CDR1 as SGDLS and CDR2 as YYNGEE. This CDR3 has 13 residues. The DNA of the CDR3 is TGTGCCAGCAGCGTAGAGGGTTCCTCTGGCTACACCTTC. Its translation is CASSVEGSSGYTF.

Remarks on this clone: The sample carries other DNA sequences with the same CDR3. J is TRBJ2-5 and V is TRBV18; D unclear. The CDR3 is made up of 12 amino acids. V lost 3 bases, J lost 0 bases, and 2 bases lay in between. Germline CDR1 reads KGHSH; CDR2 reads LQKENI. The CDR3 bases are TGTGCCAGCTCACCGTACCAAGAGACCCAGTACTTC. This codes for CASSPYQETQYF.

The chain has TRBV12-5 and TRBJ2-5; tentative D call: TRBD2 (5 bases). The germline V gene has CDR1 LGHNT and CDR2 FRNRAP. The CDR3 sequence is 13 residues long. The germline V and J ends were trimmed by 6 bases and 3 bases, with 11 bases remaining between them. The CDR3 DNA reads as TGTGCTAGTGGAAAGGACTTGGAAGAGACCCAGTACTTC. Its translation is CASGKDLEETQYF.

The CDR3 DNA follows: TGTGCCAGCAGTGGACCGGGACTGGGCTCCTACGAGCAGTACTTC. Encoded protein: CASSGPGLGSYEQYF. The V and J genes are TRBV25-1 and TRBJ2-7, with D possibly TRBD2 on 6 matching bases. The CDR3 consists of 15 residues. Germline V CDR1 and CDR2: MGHDK, SYGVNS. Trimming left V 4 bases short and J 0 bases short, with 13 bases between.

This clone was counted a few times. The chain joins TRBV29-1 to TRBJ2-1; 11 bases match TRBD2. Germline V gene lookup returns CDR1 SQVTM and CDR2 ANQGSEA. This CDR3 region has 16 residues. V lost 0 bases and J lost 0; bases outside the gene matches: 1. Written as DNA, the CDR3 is TGCAGCGTTGAAGATACTAGCGGGAGCTCCTACAATGAGCAGTTCTTC. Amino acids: CSVEDTSGSSYNEQFF.

The CDR3 protein is CASSADRVNTGELFF. The CDR3, as DNA: TGTGCCAGCAGTGCGGACAGGGTGAACACCGGGGAGCTGTTTTTT. This chain joins TRBV6-4 and TRBJ2-2; TRBD1 agrees at 8 bases. V trimming: 4 bases; J trimming: 1 base; junction bases outside the gene matches: 2. Per germline, CDR1 MRHNA and CDR2 SNTAGT. This CDR3 contains 15 residues.

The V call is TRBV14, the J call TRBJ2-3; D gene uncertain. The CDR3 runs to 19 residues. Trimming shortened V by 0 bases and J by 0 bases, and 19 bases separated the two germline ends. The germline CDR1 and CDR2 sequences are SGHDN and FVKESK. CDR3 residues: CASSQEWARRSSSTDTQYF. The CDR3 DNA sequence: TGTGCCAGCAGCCAAGAGTGGGCCCGGCGATCCTCTAGCACAGATACGCAGTATTTT. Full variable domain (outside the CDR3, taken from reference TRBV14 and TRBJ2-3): EAGVTQFPSHSVIEKGQTVTLRCDPISGHDNLYWYRRVMGKEIKFLLHFVKESKQDESGMPNNRFLAERTGGTYSTLKVQPAELEDSGVYFCASSQEWARRSSSTDTQYFGPGTRLTVL.

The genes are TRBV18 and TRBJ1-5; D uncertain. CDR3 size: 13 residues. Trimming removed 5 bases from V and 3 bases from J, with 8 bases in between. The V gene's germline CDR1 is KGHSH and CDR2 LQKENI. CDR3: CASSLDLNQPQHF. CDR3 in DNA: TGTGCCAGCTCATTGGACCTCAATCAGCCCCAGCATTTT.

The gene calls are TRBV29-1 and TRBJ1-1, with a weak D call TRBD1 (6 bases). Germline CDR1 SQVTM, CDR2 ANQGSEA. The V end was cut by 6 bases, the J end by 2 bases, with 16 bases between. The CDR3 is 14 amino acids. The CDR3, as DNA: TGCAGCGTCCTGGGGGGGACACCCAACACTGAAGCTTTCTTT. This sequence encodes CSVLGGTPNTEAFF.

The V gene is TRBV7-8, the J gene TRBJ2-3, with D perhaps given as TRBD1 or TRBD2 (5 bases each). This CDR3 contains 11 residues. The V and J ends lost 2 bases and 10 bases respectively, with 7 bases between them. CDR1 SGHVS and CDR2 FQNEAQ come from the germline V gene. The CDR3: CASSLLGPQYF. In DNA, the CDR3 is TGTGCCAGCAGCTTATTGGGACCGCAGTATTTT.

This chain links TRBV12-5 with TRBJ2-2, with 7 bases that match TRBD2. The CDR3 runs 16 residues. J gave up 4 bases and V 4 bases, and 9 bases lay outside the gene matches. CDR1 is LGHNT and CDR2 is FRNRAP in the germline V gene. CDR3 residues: CASGSRMGGSTGELFF. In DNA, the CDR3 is TGTGCTAGTGGTTCCCGAATGGGGGGGAGCACCGGGGAGCTGTTTTTT.

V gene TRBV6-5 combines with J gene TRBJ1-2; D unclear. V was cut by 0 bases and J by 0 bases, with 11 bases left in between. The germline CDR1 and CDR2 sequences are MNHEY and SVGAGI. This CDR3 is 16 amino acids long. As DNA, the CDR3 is TGTGCCAGCAGTTACTCGTTGGGCAGGACTAACTATGGCTACACCTTC. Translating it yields CASSYSLGRTNYGYTF.